This TCR beta chain was identified in a study of T cells after somatic rescue of genetic block. Here immunoSEQ multiplex PCR was the method, and the copy in TCRdb shows in-frame clones only, minus some. The sample has 60,000 to 75,000 clones; 92% are singletons. This receptor was obtained from a man in his forties. The specimen sequenced was peripheral blood mononuclear cells (PBMCs).

CDR3: CASTLGGGPSYEQYF. The CDR3, as DNA: TGTGCCAGCACCCTGGGGGGGGGCCCATCCTACGAGCAGTACTTC. The chain links TRBV7-6 to TRBJ2-7; D is possibly TRBD2 (7 bases). The CDR3 runs to 15 residues. Trimming took 7 bases from V and 1 from J, leaving 17 bases between them. Germline V gene lookup returns CDR1 SGHVS and CDR2 FNYEAQ.